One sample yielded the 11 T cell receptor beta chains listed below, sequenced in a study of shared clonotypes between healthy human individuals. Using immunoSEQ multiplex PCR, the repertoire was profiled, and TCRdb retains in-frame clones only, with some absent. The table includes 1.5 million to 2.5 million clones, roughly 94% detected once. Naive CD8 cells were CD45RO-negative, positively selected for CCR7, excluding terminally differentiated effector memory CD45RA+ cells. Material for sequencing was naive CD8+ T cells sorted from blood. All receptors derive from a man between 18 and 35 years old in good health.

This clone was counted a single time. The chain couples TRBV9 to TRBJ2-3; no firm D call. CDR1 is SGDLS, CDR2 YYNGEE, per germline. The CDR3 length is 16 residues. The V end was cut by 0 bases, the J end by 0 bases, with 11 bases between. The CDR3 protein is CASSVDGGSSTDTQYF. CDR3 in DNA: TGTGCCAGCAGCGTAGATGGCGGTTCTAGCACAGATACGCAGTATTTT.

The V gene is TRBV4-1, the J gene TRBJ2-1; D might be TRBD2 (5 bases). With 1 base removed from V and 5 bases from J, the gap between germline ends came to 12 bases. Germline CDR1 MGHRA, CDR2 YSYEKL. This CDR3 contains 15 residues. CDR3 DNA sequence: TGCGCCAGCAGCCAAGCTCCGGTGGGAGACAATGAGCAGTTCTTC. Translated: CASSQAPVGDNEQFF.

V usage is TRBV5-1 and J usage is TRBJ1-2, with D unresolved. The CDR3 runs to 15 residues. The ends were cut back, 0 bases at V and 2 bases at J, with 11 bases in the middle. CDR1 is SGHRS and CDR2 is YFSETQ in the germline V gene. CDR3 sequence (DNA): TGCGCCAGCAGCTTGGTGCCCGAGGACAACTATGGCTACACCTTC. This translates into CASSLVPEDNYGYTF.

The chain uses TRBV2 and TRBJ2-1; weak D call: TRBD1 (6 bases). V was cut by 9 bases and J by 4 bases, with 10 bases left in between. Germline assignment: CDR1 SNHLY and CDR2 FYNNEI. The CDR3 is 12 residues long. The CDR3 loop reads CASNREYNEQFF. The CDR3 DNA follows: TGTGCCAGTAACAGGGAATACAATGAGCAGTTCTTC.

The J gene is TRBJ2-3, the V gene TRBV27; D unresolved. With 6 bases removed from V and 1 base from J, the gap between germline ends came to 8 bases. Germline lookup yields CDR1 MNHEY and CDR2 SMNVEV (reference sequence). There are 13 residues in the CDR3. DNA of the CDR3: TGTGCCAGCAGGCTCCGGGGCACAGATACGCAGTATTTT. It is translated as CASRLRGTDTQYF.

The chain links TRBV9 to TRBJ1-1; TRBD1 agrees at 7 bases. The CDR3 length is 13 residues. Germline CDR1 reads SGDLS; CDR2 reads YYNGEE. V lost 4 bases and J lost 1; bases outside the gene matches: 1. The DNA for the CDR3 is TGTGCCAGCAGCAGACAGGGGAACACTGAAGCTTTCTTT. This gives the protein CASSRQGNTEAFF. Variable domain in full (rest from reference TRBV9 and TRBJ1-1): DSGVTQTPKHLITATGQRVTLRCSPRSGDLSVYWYQQSLDQGLQFLIQYYNGEERAKGNILERFSAQQFPDLHSELNLSSLELGDSALYFCASSRQGNTEAFFGQGTRLTVV.

The CDR3 spells CASSFYPTDSQETQYF. CDR3 coding DNA: TGTGCCAGCAGTTTTTACCCGACGGACAGCCAAGAGACCCAGTACTTC. This chain links TRBV27 with TRBJ2-5, with D maybe TRBD1 (6 bases). Germline V gives CDR1 MNHEY, CDR2 SMNVEV (reference sequence). Trimming removed 3 bases at V and 1 base at J, with 15 bases between. There are 16 residues in the CDR3.

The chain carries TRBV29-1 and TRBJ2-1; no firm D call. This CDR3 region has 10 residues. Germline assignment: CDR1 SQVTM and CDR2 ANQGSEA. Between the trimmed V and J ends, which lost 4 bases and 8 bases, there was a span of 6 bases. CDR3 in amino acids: CSVAGDEQFF. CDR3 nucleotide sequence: TGCAGCGTTGCTGGCGATGAGCAGTTCTTC.

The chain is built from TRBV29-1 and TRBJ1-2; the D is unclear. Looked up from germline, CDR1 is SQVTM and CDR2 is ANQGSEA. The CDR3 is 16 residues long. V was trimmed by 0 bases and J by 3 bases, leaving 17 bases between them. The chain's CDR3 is CSVEDPAVRAYYGYTF. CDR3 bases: TGCAGCGTTGAAGATCCAGCCGTAAGGGCCTACTATGGCTACACCTTC.

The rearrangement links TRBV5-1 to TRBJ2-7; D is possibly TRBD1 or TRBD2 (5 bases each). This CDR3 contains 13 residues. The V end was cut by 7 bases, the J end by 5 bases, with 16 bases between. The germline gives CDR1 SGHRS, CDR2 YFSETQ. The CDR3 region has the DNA TGCGCCAGCGCGGCCGTATGGGGGAACGAGCAGTACTTC. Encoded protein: CASAAVWGNEQYF.

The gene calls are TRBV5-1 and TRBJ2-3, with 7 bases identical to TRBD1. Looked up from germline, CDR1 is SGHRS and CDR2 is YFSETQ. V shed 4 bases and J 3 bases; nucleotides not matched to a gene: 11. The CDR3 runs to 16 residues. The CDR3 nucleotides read TGCGCCAGCAGCCCCGAGCTGGCAGGGGGAACAGATACGCAGTATTTT. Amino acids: CASSPELAGGTDTQYF.